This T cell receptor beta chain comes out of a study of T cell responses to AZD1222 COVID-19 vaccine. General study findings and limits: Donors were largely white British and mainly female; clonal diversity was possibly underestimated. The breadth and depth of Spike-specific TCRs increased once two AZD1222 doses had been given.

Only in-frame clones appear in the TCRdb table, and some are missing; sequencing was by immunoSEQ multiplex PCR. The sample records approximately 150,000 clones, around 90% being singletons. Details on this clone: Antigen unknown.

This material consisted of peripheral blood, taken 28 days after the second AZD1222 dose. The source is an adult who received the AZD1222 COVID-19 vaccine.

CDR3 in amino acids: CASSVVASPYNEQFF. CDR3 nucleotides: TGTGCCAGCAGCGTAGTGGCGTCCCCCTACAATGAGCAGTTCTTC. The V and J genes are TRBV9 and TRBJ2-1, with D hard to call. Trimming stripped 0 bases from V and 2 bases from J, with 9 bases between. Germline CDR1 and CDR2: SGDLS and YYNGEE. The CDR3 spans 15 residues.